The TCR beta chain described here comes from a study of shared clonotypes between healthy human individuals. The table came from immunoSEQ multiplex PCR; TCRdb's copy has only in-frame clones and leaves some out. This table holds over 1.5 million clones, nearly 99% found once. Trimming stripped 6 bases from V and 5 bases from J, with 8 bases between. Germline-derived CDR1 and CDR2 are WSHSY and SAAADI. The CDR3 spans 12 residues. The chain recombines TRBV10-2 with TRBJ2-1; D not resolved. Material: naive CD4+ T cells sorted from blood. Noted subset: CD45RA+ positively selected. The sequence came from a man aged 25-40 years in good health. This CDR3 is CASSPQNNEQFF. CDR3 in DNA: TGCGCCAGCAGCCCTCAGAACAATGAGCAGTTCTTC.